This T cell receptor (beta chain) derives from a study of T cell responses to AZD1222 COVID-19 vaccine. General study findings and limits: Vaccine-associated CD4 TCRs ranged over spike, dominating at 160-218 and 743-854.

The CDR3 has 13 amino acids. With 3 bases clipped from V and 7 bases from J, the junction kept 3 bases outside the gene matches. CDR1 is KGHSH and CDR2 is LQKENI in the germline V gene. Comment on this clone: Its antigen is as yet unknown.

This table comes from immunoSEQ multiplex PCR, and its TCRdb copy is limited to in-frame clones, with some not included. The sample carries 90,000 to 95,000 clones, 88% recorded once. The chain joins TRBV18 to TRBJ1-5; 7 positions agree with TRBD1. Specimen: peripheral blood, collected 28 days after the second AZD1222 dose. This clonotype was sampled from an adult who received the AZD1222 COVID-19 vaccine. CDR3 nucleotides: TGTGCCAGCTCACCCGACAGGGTACAGCCCCAGCATTTT. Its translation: CASSPDRVQPQHF.